These T cell receptor beta chains were read from a single sample in a study of T cells in Graves' hyperthyroidism and ophthalmopathy. In TCRdb, the multiplex PCR reads were re-called with MiXCR into one record per CDR3 protein. The sample comprises about 210,000 distinct CDR3 sequences, about 16% of which are singletons, and just under 45% rests with the top ten. The sample taken for sequencing was blood. These receptors originate from a man aged 35-49 years with Graves' hyperthyroidism. CDR3s include the opening cysteine and the closing phenylalanine or tryptophan. A D gene is named only where the DNA matches it firmly. Where a row states a size, it is once, few, many or the class of an expanded clone; other rows omit it.

NA	TRBV27	TRBJ2-3	14	many	CASSFVQSTDTQYF	TGTGCCAGCAGTTTTGTGCAAAGCACAGATACGCAGTATTTT
NA	TRBV28	TRBJ2-7	13	many	CASYGASSYEQYF	TGTGCCAGTTATGGGGCGAGCTCCTACGAGCAGTACTTC
TRBD2	TRBV11-2	TRBJ2-1	15	NA	CASRTLAGAYNEQFF	TGTGCCAGCAGGACGTTAGCGGGGGCATACAATGAGCAGTTCTTC
NA	TRBV7-3	TRBJ2-1	15	many	CASSLGLATYNEQFF	TGTGCCAGCAGCTTAGGGCTAGCGACTTACAATGAGCAGTTCTTC
NA	TRBV28	TRBJ2-5	14	many	CASSSMSPPRTQYF	TGTGCCAGCAGTTCAATGTCACCCCCCAGGACCCAGTACTTC
NA	TRBV7-2	TRBJ1-1	15	many	CASSLDGEGGTEAFF	TGTGCCAGCAGCTTAGATGGGGAGGGAGGCACTGAAGCTTTCTTT
NA	TRBV5-1	TRBJ2-7	15	many	CASSLEAGLGYEQYF	TGCGCCAGCAGCTTGGAGGCAGGTCTTGGCTACGAGCAGTACTTC
NA	TRBV28	TRBJ2-7	16	many	CASSLSPGRPSYEQYF	TGTGCCAGCAGTTTATCGCCGGGGCGCCCGTCCTACGAGCAGTACTTC
NA	TRBV7-8	TRBJ2-2	15	many	CASSFGGQGTGELFF	TGTGCCAGCAGCTTCGGGGGTCAGGGCACCGGGGAGCTGTTTTTT
TRBD2	TRBV7-2	TRBJ2-3	14	many	CASSLAPGGDTQYF	TGTGCCAGCAGCTTGGCCCCGGGAGGCGATACGCAGTATTTT